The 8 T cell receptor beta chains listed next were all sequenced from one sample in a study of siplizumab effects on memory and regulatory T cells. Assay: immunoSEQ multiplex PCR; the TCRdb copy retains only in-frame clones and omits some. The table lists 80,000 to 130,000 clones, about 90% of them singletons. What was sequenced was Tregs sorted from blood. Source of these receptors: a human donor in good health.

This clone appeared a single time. This CDR3 is CASSLEGNEQFF. The CDR3 DNA reads TGTGCCAGCAGCTTAGAAGGTAATGAGCAGTTCTTC. The genes are TRBV11-3 and TRBJ2-1; D is unresolved. Germline lookup yields CDR1 SGHNT and CDR2 YENEEA. The CDR3 has 12 amino acids. V lost 0 bases and J 7 bases, leaving 4 bases between the germline ends.

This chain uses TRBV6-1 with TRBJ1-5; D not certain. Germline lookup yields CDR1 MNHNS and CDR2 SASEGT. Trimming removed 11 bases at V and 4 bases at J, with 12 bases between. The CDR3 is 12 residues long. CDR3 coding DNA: TGTGCCTCCACGGCGGGGAATCAGCCCCAGCATTTT. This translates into CASTAGNQPQHF.

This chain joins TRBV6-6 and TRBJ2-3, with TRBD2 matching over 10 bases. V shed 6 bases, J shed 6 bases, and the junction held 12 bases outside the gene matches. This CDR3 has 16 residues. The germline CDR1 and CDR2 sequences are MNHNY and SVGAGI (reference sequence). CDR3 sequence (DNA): TGTGCCAGCAGATACGGGACTAGCGTTCTGTCTGATACGCAGTATTTT. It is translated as CASRYGTSVLSDTQYF.

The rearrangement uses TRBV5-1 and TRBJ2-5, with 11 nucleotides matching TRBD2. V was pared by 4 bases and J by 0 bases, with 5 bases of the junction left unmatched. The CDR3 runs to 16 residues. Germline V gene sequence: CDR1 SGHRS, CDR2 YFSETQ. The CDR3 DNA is TGCGCCAGCAGCGTGGGACTAGCGGAAAACCAAGAGACCCAGTACTTC. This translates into CASSVGLAENQETQYF.

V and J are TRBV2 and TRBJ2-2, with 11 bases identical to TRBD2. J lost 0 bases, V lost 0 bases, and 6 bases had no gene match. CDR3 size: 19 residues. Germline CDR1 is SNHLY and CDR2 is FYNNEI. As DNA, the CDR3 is TGTGCCAGCAGTGAAGCAATGGGTAGCGGGAGGGCGAACACCGGGGAGCTGTTTTTT. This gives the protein CASSEAMGSGRANTGELFF. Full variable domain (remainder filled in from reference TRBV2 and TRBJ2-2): EPEVTQTPSHQVTQMGQEVILRCVPISNHLYFYWYRQILGQKVEFLVSFYNNEISEKSEIFDDQFSVERPDGSNFTLKIRSTKLEDSAMYFCASSEAMGSGRANTGELFFGEGSRLTVL.

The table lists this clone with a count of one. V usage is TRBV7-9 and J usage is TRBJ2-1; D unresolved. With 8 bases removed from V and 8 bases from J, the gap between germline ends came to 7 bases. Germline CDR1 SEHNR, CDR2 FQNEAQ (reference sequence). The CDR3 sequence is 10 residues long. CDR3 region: CASAGHEQFF. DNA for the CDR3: TGTGCCAGCGCTGGCCATGAGCAGTTCTTC. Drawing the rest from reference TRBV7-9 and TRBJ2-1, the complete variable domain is DTGVSQNPRHKITKRGQNVTFRCDPISEHNRLYWYRQTLGQGPEFLTYFQNEAQLEKSRLLSDRFSAERPKGSFSTLEIQRTEQGDSAMYLCASAGHEQFFGPGTRLTVL.

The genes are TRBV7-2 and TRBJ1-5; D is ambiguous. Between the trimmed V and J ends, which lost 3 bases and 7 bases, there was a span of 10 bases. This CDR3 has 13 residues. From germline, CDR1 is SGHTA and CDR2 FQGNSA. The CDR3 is CASSFSESQPQHF. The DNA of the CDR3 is TGTGCCAGCAGCTTCTCGGAGAGCCAGCCCCAGCATTTT.

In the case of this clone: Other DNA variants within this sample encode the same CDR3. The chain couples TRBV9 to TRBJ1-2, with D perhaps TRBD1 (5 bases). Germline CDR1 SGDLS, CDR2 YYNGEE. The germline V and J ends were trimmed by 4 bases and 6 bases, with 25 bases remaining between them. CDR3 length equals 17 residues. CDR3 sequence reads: CASSSRPLRPGGDGYTF. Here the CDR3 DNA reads TGTGCCAGCAGCTCGCGCCCGTTACGACCGGGGGGTGATGGCTACACCTTC.